These 7 T cell receptor beta chains were sequenced from one sample in a study of shared clonotypes between healthy human individuals. This table comes from immunoSEQ multiplex PCR, and its TCRdb copy is limited to in-frame clones, with some not included. The data show more than 1.2 million clones, just under 99% seen once. Sequences were obtained from naive CD4+ T cells sorted from blood. The sample's subset: CD45RA+ positively selected. Receptor source: a man aged 25 to 40 in good health.

The V call is TRBV10-3, the J call TRBJ2-2; no clear D. CDR1 and CDR2 (germline): ENHRY, SYGVKD. V shed 0 bases and J shed 6 bases, with 5 bases lying between them. The CDR3 is 13 residues long. The CDR3 sequence: CAISESLAGELFF. The CDR3 DNA follows: TGTGCCATCAGTGAGTCGCTTGCCGGGGAGCTGTTTTTT.

The V gene is TRBV15, the J gene TRBJ1-2, with TRBD1 as a possible D gene (5 bases). V dropped 3 bases and J dropped 0 bases, with 11 bases sitting between them. In germline, CDR1 is LNHNV, CDR2 YYDKDF (reference sequence). The CDR3 covers 15 residues. CDR3 bases: TGTGCCACCAGCAGGGAGGGAGGGGCTAACTATGGCTACACCTTC. Protein sequence: CATSREGGANYGYTF.

The chain carries TRBV9 and TRBJ1-1; D unresolved. V gave up 2 bases and J gave up 0 bases, with 5 bases separating them. CDR3 size: 13 residues. Germline CDR1 is SGDLS and CDR2 is YYNGEE. The chain's CDR3 is CASSVYVNTEAFF. The CDR3 coding sequence is TGTGCCAGCAGCGTCTACGTGAACACTGAAGCTTTCTTT.

This clone was observed a single time. V usage is TRBV10-3 and J usage is TRBJ2-7; the match to TRBD2 covers 11 bases. J was trimmed by 5 bases and V by 3 bases; bases with no gene match: 9. The germline V gene has CDR1 ENHRY and CDR2 SYGVKD. The CDR3 consists of 16 residues. The CDR3 here is CAISELAGVRGHEQYF. In DNA, the CDR3 is TGTGCCATCAGTGAACTAGCGGGAGTAAGGGGTCACGAGCAGTACTTC.

This chain joins TRBV18 and TRBJ2-7; 8 bases match TRBD1. J lost 3 bases, V lost 0 bases, and 10 bases had no gene match. The CDR3 sequence is 17 residues long. Looked up from germline, CDR1 is KGHSH and CDR2 is LQKENI. The CDR3 is CASSPPNKGTGLYEQYF. In DNA, the CDR3 is TGTGCCAGCTCACCACCGAACAAAGGGACAGGACTCTACGAGCAGTACTTC.

The chain couples TRBV18 to TRBJ1-5, with TRBD1 matching over 10 bases. CDR1 and CDR2 from the germline V gene are KGHSH and LQKENI. The CDR3 totals 14 residues. V shed 6 bases and J 5 bases; nucleotides not matched to a gene: 4. This CDR3 reads CASSETGGDQPQHF. The CDR3 DNA is TGTGCCAGCTCGGAGACAGGGGGCGATCAGCCCCAGCATTTT.

This clone was seen a few times. The CDR3 is CASSLFRGNTIYF. CDR3 DNA sequence: TGTGCCAGCAGTTTATTTCGGGGAAACACCATATATTTT. The chain carries TRBV27 and TRBJ1-3; D call uncertain. CDR1 is MNHEY, CDR2 SMNVEV, per germline (reference sequence). The CDR3 totals 13 residues. The germline V and J ends were trimmed by 1 base and 4 bases, with 5 bases remaining between them.